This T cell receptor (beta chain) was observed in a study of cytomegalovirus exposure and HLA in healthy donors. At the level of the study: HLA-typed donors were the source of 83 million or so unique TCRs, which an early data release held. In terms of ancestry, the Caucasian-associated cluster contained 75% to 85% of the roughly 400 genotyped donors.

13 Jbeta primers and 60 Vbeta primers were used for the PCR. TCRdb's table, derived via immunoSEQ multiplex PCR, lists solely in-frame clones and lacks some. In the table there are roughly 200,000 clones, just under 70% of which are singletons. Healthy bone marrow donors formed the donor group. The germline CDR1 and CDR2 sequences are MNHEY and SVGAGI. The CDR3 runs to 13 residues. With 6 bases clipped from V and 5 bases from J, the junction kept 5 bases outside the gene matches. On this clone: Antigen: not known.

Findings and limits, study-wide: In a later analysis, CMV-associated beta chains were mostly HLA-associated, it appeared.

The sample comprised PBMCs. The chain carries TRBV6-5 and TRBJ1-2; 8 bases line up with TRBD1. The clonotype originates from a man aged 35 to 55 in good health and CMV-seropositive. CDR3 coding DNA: TGTGCCAGCAGACTGACAGGGGAGTATGGCTACACCTTC. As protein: CASRLTGEYGYTF.